This T cell receptor beta chain was recorded in a study of cytomegalovirus exposure and HLA in healthy donors. Study outcomes and limitations: Cytomegalovirus-associated status was assigned to around 160 TCR beta chains.

The CDR3 length is 11 residues. CDR1 is SQVTM, CDR2 ANQGSEA, per germline. Trimming removed 3 bases from V and 8 bases from J, with 10 bases in between. Of note for this clone: The target antigen is unknown.

13 Jbeta primers and 60 Vbeta primers were used for the PCR. The table came from immunoSEQ multiplex PCR; TCRdb's copy has only in-frame clones and leaves some out. Here the sample spans approximately 100,000 clones, roughly 70% being singletons. This chain connects TRBV29-1 to TRBJ1-2; D not certain. The sample comprised PBMCs. The TCR was taken from a man aged 40-55 years in good health and CMV-seropositive. CDR3 residues: CSVEREWGYTF. The CDR3 DNA follows: TGCAGCGTTGAGAGGGAATGGGGCTACACCTTC. Drawing the rest from reference TRBV29-1 and TRBJ1-2, the complete variable domain is SAVISQKPSRDICQRGTSLTIQCQVDSQVTMMFWYRQQPGQSLTLIATANQGSEATYESGFVIDKFPISRPNLTFSTLTVSNMSPEDSSIYLCSVEREWGYTFGSGTRLTVV.